This T cell receptor beta chain was obtained from a study of T cell responses to AZD1222 COVID-19 vaccine. Assay used: immunoSEQ multiplex PCR; TCRdb lists only in-frame clones, some missing. The sample consists of about 81,000 clones, about nine tenths of them appearing once. V lost 2 bases and J lost 2, with 10 bases in between. The CDR3 is 14 amino acids. Germline assignment: CDR1 WSHSY and CDR2 SAAADI. The receptor was derived from an adult who received the AZD1222 COVID-19 vaccine. V gene TRBV10-2 combines with J gene TRBJ2-7; D unclear. The sequencing used peripheral blood, collected 28 days after the second AZD1222 dose. The CDR3 reads CASSEVGPTYEQYF. Here the CDR3 DNA reads TGCGCCAGCAGTGAGGTGGGCCCTACCTACGAGCAGTACTTC.